This T cell receptor beta chain was recovered during a study of T cell repertoires in cytomegalovirus infection. A word on this clonotype: The target antigen is unknown.

MiXCR, applied by TCRdb to the reads, yields one record per CDR3 protein. The data contain hundreds of thousands of distinct CDR3 sequences, 40% to 50% of them singletons. The CDR3 spans 15 residues. J gave up 7 bases and V 3 bases, and 8 bases lay outside the gene matches. CDR1 and CDR2 (germline): MNHEY, SVGAGI. The source of this sequence is a human donor in good health (CMV status not recorded). Some clones in this sample may be carry-over from other donors' samples. The chain joins TRBV6-5 to TRBJ2-1; 8 bases are a match to TRBD2. Material: cultured PBMCs, obtained from culture after CMV antigen stimulation. The CDR3 DNA reads TGTGCCAGCAGTTATTCAAGCGGGAGAGGGAATGAGCAGTTCTTC. It yields the protein CASSYSSGRGNEQFF.